The 21 T cell receptor beta chains given below trace back to one sample, sequenced in a study of shared clonotypes between healthy human individuals. Terminally differentiated effector memory CD45RA+ cells were left out of the naive CD8 fraction, which was CD45RO-negative and positively selected for CCR7. Only in-frame clones appear in the TCRdb table, and some are missing; sequencing was by immunoSEQ multiplex PCR. The data contain about 2.1 million clones, roughly 93% of them singletons. The specimen was naive CD8+ T cells from PBMCs. These receptors originate from a man aged 18-30 years in good health. Some clones in this sample may be carry-over from other donors' samples.

CDR3 nucleotides: TGTGCCAGCAGCTTGGTTCTAGCGCGGAATGAGCAGTTCTTC. This translates into CASSLVLARNEQFF. The rearrangement uses TRBV5-6 and TRBJ2-1, with a tentative D call TRBD2 (6 bases). Germline V gene sequence: CDR1 SGHDT, CDR2 YYEEEE. CDR3 length: 14 residues. Trimming removed 0 bases from V and 7 bases from J, with 11 bases in between.

This clone was seen just once. The chain uses TRBV7-9 and TRBJ2-5, with a weak D call TRBD2 (7 bases). CDR1 and CDR2 from the germline V gene are SEHNR and FQNEAQ (reference sequence). The CDR3 spans 15 residues. V lost 6 bases and J 0 bases, leaving 14 bases between the germline ends. CDR3 residues: CASSPAGDNQETQYF. In nucleotides, the CDR3 is TGTGCCAGCAGTCCGGCGGGGGACAACCAAGAGACCCAGTACTTC.

V usage is TRBV6-5 and J usage is TRBJ1-4; no clear D. The V gene's germline CDR1 is MNHEY and CDR2 SVGAGI. With 5 bases removed from V and 7 bases from J, the gap between germline ends came to 17 bases. CDR3 size: 15 residues. For the CDR3, the DNA is TGTGCCAGCAGTCCCCGGACCGCATGGGGTGAAAAACTGTTTTTT. It yields the protein CASSPRTAWGEKLFF.

With respect to this clone: This CDR3 is also generated by other DNA sequences in the sample. The chain combines TRBV5-1 with TRBJ1-4; tentative D call: TRBD1 (5 bases). CDR1 is SGHRS, CDR2 YFSETQ, per germline. Trimming left V 0 bases short and J 2 bases short, with 11 bases between. The CDR3 sequence is 16 residues long. The chain's CDR3 is CASSLGQGITNEKLFF. CDR3 sequence (DNA): TGCGCCAGCAGCTTGGGTCAGGGAATTACTAATGAAAAACTGTTTTTT.

CDR3 in DNA: TGTGCCAGCAGCGAAACAGGGGGCTGGGCCTATGGCTACACCTTC. Amino acid sequence: CASSETGGWAYGYTF. The chain has TRBV7-9 and TRBJ1-2, with 9 positions matching TRBD1. Germline-derived CDR1 and CDR2 are SEHNR and FQNEAQ (reference sequence). The CDR3 runs 15 residues. V lost 5 bases and J lost 4; bases outside the gene matches: 8. Combining the CDR3 with reference TRBV7-9 and TRBJ1-2 gives the whole variable domain DTGVSQNPRHKITKRGQNVTFRCDPISEHNRLYWYRQTLGQGPEFLTYFQNEAQLEKSRLLSDRFSAERPKGSFSTLEIQRTEQGDSAMYLCASSETGGWAYGYTFGSGTRLTVV.

The J gene is TRBJ2-7, the V gene TRBV6-5, with D perhaps matching TRBD1 (6 bases). This CDR3 region has 15 residues. Trimming pared 0 bases from V and 0 bases from J, leaving 9 bases between. Germline V gene lookup returns CDR1 MNHEY and CDR2 SVGAGI. The CDR3, as DNA: TGTGCCAGCAGTTACTCGGACAGCCGCTCCTACGAGCAGTACTTC. Translated, it gives CASSYSDSRSYEQYF.

This chain links TRBV28 with TRBJ2-7, with 9 bases aligning to TRBD1. Trimming at V came to 4 bases and at J to 4 bases, leaving 8 bases not matched to a gene. The germline V gene encodes CDR1 MDHEN and CDR2 SYDVKM. The CDR3 consists of 15 residues. Written as DNA, the CDR3 is TGTGCCAGCAGTTCCCTAACAGGGGGCGAGTACGAGCAGTACTTC. Amino acids: CASSSLTGGEYEQYF. Full variable domain (outside the CDR3, taken from reference TRBV28 and TRBJ2-7): DVKVTQSSRYLVKRTGEKVFLECVQDMDHENMFWYRQDPGLGLRLIYFSYDVKMKEKGDIPEGYSVSREKKERFSLILESASTNQTSMYLCASSSLTGGEYEQYFGPGTRLTVT.

Remarks on this clone: This same CDR3 is encoded by further DNA sequences in the sample. The chain uses TRBV9 and TRBJ2-5; tentatively, D is TRBD1 (6 bases). The germline CDR1 and CDR2 sequences are SGDLS and YYNGEE. V was trimmed by 2 bases and J by 3 bases, leaving 8 bases between them. CDR3 length: 13 residues. The CDR3 protein is CASSVDSEETQYF. CDR3 sequence (DNA): TGTGCCAGCAGCGTGGACAGTGAAGAGACCCAGTACTTC.

V is TRBV15 and J is TRBJ1-5; perhaps TRBD1 as D (5 bases). CDR3 length: 15 amino acids. CDR1 LNHNV and CDR2 YYDKDF come from the germline V gene (reference sequence). V lost 1 base and J lost 10, with 17 bases in between. The DNA for the CDR3 is TGTGCCACCAGCAGAGTGGGACGGGAGTCTCGCCCCCAGCATTTT. As protein: CATSRVGRESRPQHF.

This clone was observed a single time. The chain has TRBV7-9 and TRBJ1-1; perhaps TRBD1 as D (5 bases). Germline assignment: CDR1 SEHNR and CDR2 FQNEAQ (reference sequence). Trimming shortened V by 4 bases and J by 1 base, and 19 bases separated the two germline ends. This CDR3 has 17 amino acids. In nucleotides, the CDR3 is TGTGCCAGCAGCTCGGCCTGGGGACGCTCAGCGAACACTGAAGCTTTCTTT. It encodes CASSSAWGRSANTEAFF. The full variable domain, with the rest looked up from reference TRBV7-9 and TRBJ1-1, is DTGVSQNPRHKITKRGQNVTFRCDPISEHNRLYWYRQTLGQGPEFLTYFQNEAQLEKSRLLSDRFSAERPKGSFSTLEIQRTEQGDSAMYLCASSSAWGRSANTEAFFGQGTRLTVV.

V gene TRBV5-6 combines with J gene TRBJ2-1; D remains ambiguous. CDR1 and CDR2 from the germline V gene are SGHDT and YYEEEE. CDR3 length: 11 residues. V was trimmed by 2 bases and J by 8 bases, leaving 5 bases between them. The CDR3 is CASSFLHEQFF. CDR3 nucleotides: TGTGCCAGCAGCTTTCTTCATGAGCAGTTCTTC.

V gene TRBV7-9 combines with J gene TRBJ1-1; no firm D call. The CDR3 sequence is 15 residues long. The V gene's germline CDR1 is SEHNR and CDR2 FQNEAQ (reference sequence). V was shortened by 5 bases and J by 3 bases, with 16 bases between the two germline ends. CDR3 sequence: CASSAPRSADTEAFF. CDR3 sequence (DNA): TGTGCCAGCAGCGCCCCTAGGTCTGCGGACACTGAAGCTTTCTTT.

V usage is TRBV13 and J usage is TRBJ1-3, with a tentative D call TRBD1 (6 bases). Deletions cut 2 bases from V and 6 bases from J, with 14 bases between. The CDR3 has 15 amino acids. Germline CDR1 and CDR2: PRHDT and FYEKMQ (reference sequence). Written as DNA, the CDR3 is TGTGCCAGCAGCTTATTGCCGGGGGCACCAAACACCATATATTTT. Amino acids: CASSLLPGAPNTIYF.

Notes on this clone: The sample holds other DNA sequences that translate to the same CDR3. The chain recombines TRBV15 with TRBJ2-7, with D possibly being TRBD1 or TRBD2 (5 bases each). Germline CDR1 LNHNV, CDR2 YYDKDF (reference sequence). Trimming left V 3 bases short and J 3 bases short, with 12 bases between. This CDR3 contains 14 residues. The CDR3 nucleotides are TGTGCCACCAGCAGGCCGGGACGGGGCTACGAGCAGTACTTC. It yields the protein CATSRPGRGYEQYF.

V gene TRBV21-1 combines with J gene TRBJ2-7; TRBD2 reflects the table's D call only, with no check against the DNA. TRBV21-1 is a pseudogene segment. The CDR3 length is 18 residues. The CDR3 region is CASSKGTPGLEQIYEQYF. DNA for the CDR3: TGTGCCAGCAGCAAAGGAACCCCGGGACTAGAACAGATCTACGAGCAGTACTTC.

The rearrangement joins TRBV6-5 to TRBJ2-7; the match to TRBD2 covers 9 bases. The trim removed 4 bases at V and 2 bases at J, leaving 6 bases unmatched. This CDR3 has 15 amino acids. The germline V gene encodes CDR1 MNHEY and CDR2 SVGAGI. CDR3 amino acids: CASSSTSGSPYEQYF. The DNA of the CDR3 is TGTGCCAGCAGTTCTACTAGCGGGTCACCCTACGAGCAGTACTTC.

J is TRBJ2-3 and V is TRBV7-8; possibly TRBD1 or TRBD2 for D (5 bases each). This CDR3 has 18 residues. The V and J ends lost 7 bases and 6 bases respectively, with 29 bases between them. From germline, CDR1 is SGHVS and CDR2 FQNEAQ. The CDR3: CASIRLTRDLRPPDTQYF. The CDR3 nucleotides are TGTGCCAGCATCCGTCTTACAAGGGACCTAAGGCCCCCCGATACGCAGTATTTT. The full variable domain, its missing parts supplied by reference TRBV7-8 and TRBJ2-3, is GAGVSQSPRYKVAKRGQDVALRCDPISGHVSLFWYQQALGQGPEFLTYFQNEAQLDKSGLPSDRFFAERPEGSVSTLKIQRTQQEDSAVYLCASIRLTRDLRPPDTQYFGPGTRLTVL.

The genes are TRBV29-1 and TRBJ2-6; 12 bases line up with TRBD1. Losses at the gene ends were 0 bases for V and 1 base for J; bases not matched to a gene: 4. The CDR3 extends over 18 amino acids. Germline V lookup: CDR1 SQVTM, CDR2 ANQGSEA. The CDR3 loop is CSVEDLGQGASGANVLTF. In DNA form, the CDR3 reads TGCAGCGTTGAAGATCTGGGACAGGGGGCGTCTGGGGCCAACGTCCTGACTTTC.

On this clone itself: Different DNA sequences within this sample yield the same CDR3. This sequence joins TRBV27 and TRBJ2-1; the D call may be TRBD1 or TRBD2 (6 bases each). Germline V lookup: CDR1 MNHEY, CDR2 SMNVEV (reference sequence). The CDR3 length is 13 residues. V shed 2 bases and J shed 9 bases, with 11 bases lying between them. CDR3 coding DNA: TGTGCCAGCAGTTTACTAGGGGGAGGTGAGCAGTTCTTC. As protein: CASSLLGGGEQFF.

V is TRBV2 and J is TRBJ2-7, with a weak D call TRBD1 (6 bases). In germline, CDR1 is SNHLY, CDR2 FYNNEI. The CDR3 contains 13 residues. Trimming took off 8 bases at V and 7 bases at J, with 18 bases between the two ends. As DNA, the CDR3 is TGTGCCAGCGGGCAGGGGATAATGGGGGAGCAGTACTTC. Residues: CASGQGIMGEQYF. Using reference TRBV2 and TRBJ2-7 for the parts outside the CDR3, the full variable domain is EPEVTQTPSHQVTQMGQEVILRCVPISNHLYFYWYRQILGQKVEFLVSFYNNEISEKSEIFDDQFSVERPDGSNFTLKIRSTKLEDSAMYFCASGQGIMGEQYFGPGTRLTVT.

The genes are TRBV27 and TRBJ2-1, with 7 bases that match TRBD2. Germline V CDR1 and CDR2: MNHEY, SMNVEV (reference sequence). The length of the CDR3 is 14 residues. Unmatched junction bases numbered 8, after V lost 4 bases and J lost 8 bases. This chain's CDR3 is CASSSLTGGDEQFF. CDR3 DNA sequence: TGTGCCAGCAGTTCCCTGACTGGGGGGGATGAGCAGTTCTTC.